These 29 T cell receptor beta chains came from one sample sequenced in a study of regulatory T cells in long-lasting Graves disease. Time point reported: persistent/refractory GD, antithyroid drugs over 5 years with positive TRAb. Preparation of the TCR library used RNA extracted from PBMCs. According to the study, TCR beta libraries were built with iRepertoire HTBI primers and CDR3-region Arm-PCR. TCRdb re-called the multiplex PCR reads through MiXCR, storing one row per CDR3 protein. This repertoire shows around 340,000 distinct CDR3 sequences, 15% to 20% found once; its top ten account for 29%. The sequencing used peripheral blood mononuclear cells (PBMCs), collected when the disease was refractory, from a patient treated with antithyroid drugs. The receptors originated from a female donor with Graves disease.

To note about this clonotype: A much larger clone is a single base away; this may be a read error. The chain has TRBV7-7 and TRBJ2-5; D is tentatively TRBD1 or TRBD2 (8 bases each). This CDR3 comprises 18 residues. Germline-derived CDR1 and CDR2 are SSHAT and FNYEAQ (reference sequence). CDR3 nucleotides: TGTGCTAGCAGCTCACGACAGGGGCAGACTAGCGCACAAGAGACCCTGTACTTC. Protein sequence: CASSSRQGQTSAQETLYF.

This clonotype has a count of ten or more. This chain joins TRBV12-3 or TRBV12-4 and TRBJ1-2, with D unresolved. The CDR3 consists of 12 residues. The V gene lost 7 bases and the J gene lost 5 bases, with 11 bases spanning the gap. The CDR3 loop is CASTTGLYGYTF. The CDR3 DNA sequence: TGTGCCAGCACAACGGGTCTGTATGGCTACACCTTC.

This chain uses TRBV7-9 with TRBJ2-2, with 9 bases identical to TRBD1. The length of the CDR3 is 15 residues. The germline CDR1 and CDR2 sequences are SEHNR and FQNEAQ (reference sequence). V lost 7 bases and J lost 5; bases outside the gene matches: 8. CDR3 in DNA: TGTGCCAGCAATCTGGGACAGGGTTATACCGGGGAGCTGTTTTTT. Protein sequence: CASNLGQGYTGELFF.

The chain is built from TRBV24-1 and TRBJ2-7; TRBD1 aligns across 9 bases. J lost 5 bases, V lost 4 bases, and 11 bases had no gene match. The germline V gene encodes CDR1 KGHDR and CDR2 SFDVKD. This CDR3 comprises 16 residues. The CDR3 DNA sequence: TGTGCCACCAGTGACAATACCGGGACAGGGATCCACGAGCAGTACTTC. Protein sequence: CATSDNTGTGIHEQYF.

This chain uses TRBV5-5 with TRBJ1-2; no clear D. This CDR3 is 16 amino acids long. Deletions cut 1 base from V and 6 bases from J, with 19 bases between. Germline values: CDR1 SGHKS, CDR2 YYEKEE (reference sequence). DNA for the CDR3: TGTGCCAGCAGCTTGAGGCAGCGAACTCGCTCAGATGGCTACACCTTC. It codes for CASSLRQRTRSDGYTF.

The rearrangement links TRBV7-2 to TRBJ2-7; 7 positions match TRBD2. The CDR3 length is 14 residues. In germline, CDR1 is SGHTA, CDR2 FQGNSA. The junction had 6 bases not matched to a gene; V was cut back by 5 bases and J by 2 bases. CDR3 sequence (DNA): TGTGCCAGCAGCCTTTGGGCGGGGGCCTACGAGCAGTACTTC. It codes for CASSLWAGAYEQYF. The full variable domain, in which reference TRBV7-2 and TRBJ2-7 provide the parts outside the CDR3, is GAGVSQSPSNKVTEKGKDVELRCDPISGHTALYWYRQSLGQGLEFLIYFQGNSAPDKSGLPSDRFSAERTGGSVSTLTIQRTQQEDSAVYLCASSLWAGAYEQYFGPGTRLTVT.

The V gene is TRBV3-1, the J gene TRBJ2-2; TRBD1 aligns across 9 bases. The germline V gene encodes CDR1 LGHDT and CDR2 YNNKEL (reference sequence). The CDR3 loop spans 15 amino acids. Trimming at V came to 3 bases and at J to 5 bases, leaving 4 bases not matched to a gene. The CDR3 DNA is TGTGCCAGCAGCCACCGGGACAGGGTTACCGGGGAGCTGTTTTTT. This translates into CASSHRDRVTGELFF.

This clonotype was detected only a few times. DNA for the CDR3: TGTGCCAGCTTCCGACGACAGTCAACTAATGAAAAACTGTTTTTT. Protein product: CASFRRQSTNEKLFF. The chain uses TRBV6-1 and TRBJ1-4, with a tentative D call TRBD1 (5 bases). The germline V and J ends were trimmed by 8 bases and 0 bases, with 13 bases remaining between them. The CDR3 totals 15 residues. Per germline, CDR1 MNHNS and CDR2 SASEGT.

This clonotype was detected many times. V usage is TRBV28 and J usage is TRBJ1-6; 9 bases agree with TRBD1. The CDR3 runs 18 residues. The V and J ends lost 5 bases and 5 bases, in that order; junction bases with no gene match: 13. Looked up from germline, CDR1 is MDHEN and CDR2 is SYDVKM. CDR3 bases: TGTGCCAGCAGTCCACTTCCGGGACAGGGAAGGAATAATTCACCCCTCCACTTT. Its translation: CASSPLPGQGRNNSPLHF.

This clonotype was seen repeatedly, ten times or more. The chain recombines TRBV6-1 with TRBJ2-6; D perhaps matches TRBD1 (6 bases). Germline assignment: CDR1 MNHNS and CDR2 SASEGT. V dropped 6 bases and J dropped 2 bases, with 11 bases sitting between them. This CDR3 has 15 residues. The CDR3 spells CASSPTGTGANVLTF. In nucleotides, the CDR3 is TGTGCCAGCAGCCCTACAGGGACTGGGGCCAACGTCCTGACTTTC.

This clonotype was seen only a few times. V usage is TRBV18 and J usage is TRBJ1-5, with 9 positions matching TRBD1. The CDR3 extends over 15 amino acids. The germline CDR1 and CDR2 sequences are KGHSH and LQKENI. Trimming cost V 4 bases and J 6 bases; bases outside gene matches: 7. The CDR3 here is CASSQQGALSQPQHF. Here the CDR3 DNA reads TGTGCCAGCTCACAACAGGGGGCGCTGTCTCAGCCCCAGCATTTT.

This clonotype was seen a handful of times. This sequence joins TRBV10-3 and TRBJ1-1; D ambiguous. From germline, CDR1 is ENHRY and CDR2 SYGVKD. The CDR3 runs 13 residues. Trimming stripped 7 bases from V and 1 base from J, with 10 bases between. CDR3 coding DNA: TGTGCCATCACGCGGTCAGGGAACACTGAAGCTTTCTTT. This translates into CAITRSGNTEAFF.

A few counts support this clonotype. The chain carries TRBV13 and TRBJ2-7, with D possibly being TRBD1 (5 bases). Germline lookup yields CDR1 PRHDT and CDR2 FYEKMQ (reference sequence). The CDR3 covers 14 residues. V gave up 4 bases and J gave up 3 bases, with 13 bases separating them. The CDR3 sequence is CASSWRTRFYEQYF. CDR3 DNA sequence: TGTGCCAGCAGCTGGCGGACAAGATTCTACGAGCAGTACTTC.

This clonotype turned up a few times. The genes are TRBV10-3 and TRBJ2-5; 7 positions match TRBD2. The J segment lost 1 base and the V segment lost 6 bases, leaving 2 bases of the junction unmatched. The CDR3 spans 13 residues. The germline CDR1 and CDR2 sequences are ENHRY and SYGVKD. The CDR3 region is CAIRSGVQETQYF. As DNA, the CDR3 is TGTGCCATCAGGAGCGGGGTCCAAGAGACCCAGTACTTC.

This clonotype was found many times. V gene TRBV20-1 combines with J gene TRBJ1-2, with a tentative D call TRBD1 (6 bases). Germline values: CDR1 DFQATT, CDR2 SNEGSKA (reference sequence). The V gene lost 5 bases and the J gene lost 2 bases, with 12 bases spanning the gap. CDR3 length: 13 amino acids. CDR3 loop: CSAPQQGNYGYTF. CDR3 DNA: TGCAGTGCTCCCCAACAGGGAAACTATGGCTACACCTTC.

There are a few counts of this clonotype. The CDR3 protein is CASSQTRRIQYF. The DNA of the CDR3 is TGTGCCAGCAGCCAGACAAGGCGGATCCAGTACTTC. The V call is TRBV3-1, the J call TRBJ2-7; no definite D call. The CDR3 has 12 residues. Germline V gene sequence: CDR1 LGHDT, CDR2 YNNKEL (reference sequence). The V end was cut by 3 bases, the J end by 10 bases, with 13 bases between.

This clonotype has a handful of counts. The chain uses TRBV14 and TRBJ2-7; 9 nucleotides agree with TRBD2. The CDR3 spans 18 residues. The germline gives CDR1 SGHDN, CDR2 FVKESK. V lost 0 bases, J lost 3 bases, and 12 bases stayed unmatched. CDR3 loop: CASSQDWVRAGGGYEQYF. The CDR3 nucleotides are TGTGCCAGCAGCCAAGATTGGGTGAGAGCGGGAGGAGGCTACGAGCAGTACTTC.

The V call is TRBV10-3, the J call TRBJ1-1; 8 nucleotides line up with TRBD1. The CDR3 has 14 residues. V shed 7 bases, J shed 1 base, and the junction held 5 bases outside the gene matches. The V gene's germline CDR1 is ENHRY and CDR2 SYGVKD. The CDR3 sequence is CAIKQGTGNTEAFF. In nucleotides, the CDR3 is TGTGCCATCAAACAGGGGACAGGGAACACTGAAGCTTTCTTT.

This clonotype has more than one count but fewer than ten. An end of the junction does not agree with germline; a read error may underlie this. The chain recombines TRBV19 with TRBJ1-1, with unresolved D. Germline V gene sequence: CDR1 LNHDA, CDR2 SQIVND (reference sequence). The length of the CDR3 is 12 residues. CDR3 DNA sequence: TGTGCCAGTAGTATATCAGCGTGGGCCGCCCTATTT. Its translation is CASSISAWAALF.

In its sample, this clonotype was seen many times. This sequence joins TRBV12-3 or TRBV12-4 and TRBJ2-7; possible D gene TRBD1, 6 bases. Trimming took off 6 bases at V and 7 bases at J, with 13 bases between the two ends. This CDR3 region has 12 residues. Written as DNA, the CDR3 is TGTGCCAGCAGGTTACAGGGTAGGGAGCAGTACTTC. It yields the protein CASRLQGREQYF.

This clonotype was detected a few times. The chain couples TRBV29-1 to TRBJ2-5; TRBD2 aligns across 11 bases. Per germline, CDR1 SQVTM and CDR2 ANQGSEA. The CDR3 consists of 16 residues. J gave up 5 bases and V 2 bases, and 10 bases lay outside the gene matches. Written as DNA, the CDR3 is TGCAGCGTTGAAATTGTACTAGCGGGAGTCGGTGAGACCCAGTACTTC. It yields the protein CSVEIVLAGVGETQYF. Combining the CDR3 with reference TRBV29-1 and TRBJ2-5 gives the whole variable domain SAVISQKPSRDICQRGTSLTIQCQVDSQVTMMFWYRQQPGQSLTLIATANQGSEATYESGFVIDKFPISRPNLTFSTLTVSNMSPEDSSIYLCSVEIVLAGVGETQYFGPGTRLLVL.

In this sample, this clonotype turned up a few times. The chain employs TRBV2 and TRBJ2-2, with a weak D call TRBD2 (6 bases). The ends were cut back, 4 bases at V and 4 bases at J, with 13 bases in the middle. The length of the CDR3 is 15 residues. CDR1 is SNHLY and CDR2 is FYNNEI in the germline V gene. The CDR3 spells CASSVLVGGTGELFF. CDR3 nucleotides: TGTGCCAGCAGTGTCCTGGTGGGGGGCACCGGGGAGCTGTTTTTT.

The chain couples TRBV12-3 or TRBV12-4 to TRBJ2-1; TRBD1 matches 8 bases. After removal of 8 bases from V and 2 bases from J, the junction contained 8 bases not matched to a gene. This CDR3 contains 15 residues. The CDR3 DNA reads as TGTGCCAGCGGGCGCGGGACAGGCACCTACAATGAGCAGTTCTTC. It translates to CASGRGTGTYNEQFF.

V and J are TRBV20-1 and TRBJ2-2, with a tentative D call TRBD2 (5 bases). Trimming cost V 3 bases and J 7 bases, with 15 bases left between them. CDR1 is DFQATT and CDR2 is SNEGSKA in the germline V gene (reference sequence). This CDR3 is built from 14 residues. This CDR3 reads CSARTFGLYGELFF. The CDR3 nucleotides are TGCAGTGCTAGGACTTTCGGACTTTACGGGGAGCTGTTTTTT.

This clonotype has just a few counts. DNA of the CDR3: TGCGCCAGCAGGTGGGACAGTCAGAATTCACCCCTCCACTTT. As protein: CASRWDSQNSPLHF. The V gene is TRBV5-1, the J gene TRBJ1-6, with TRBD1 matching 7 bases. This CDR3 is built from 14 residues. V gave up 5 bases and J gave up 7 bases; unmatched junction bases: 6. Per germline, CDR1 SGHRS and CDR2 YFSETQ.

The chain carries TRBV6-5 and TRBJ1-6; D may be TRBD1 (5 bases). CDR1 MNHEY and CDR2 SVGAGI come from the germline V gene. Trimming stripped 2 bases from V and 0 bases from J, with 11 bases between. CDR3 length: 17 residues. This CDR3 reads CASSYTRGSSYNSPLHF. CDR3 coding DNA: TGTGCCAGCAGTTACACCCGGGGCAGCTCCTATAATTCACCCCTCCACTTT.

This clonotype was recorded many times. The chain carries TRBV15 and TRBJ1-2; D not resolved. Germline CDR1 LNHNV, CDR2 YYDKDF (reference sequence). The CDR3 is 15 residues long. The V end was cut by 0 bases, the J end by 7 bases, with 15 bases between. The CDR3 protein is CATSRDLRGMVGYTF. The CDR3 region has the DNA TGTGCCACCAGCAGAGATTTACGTGGGATGGTTGGCTACACCTTC.

Ten or more counts support this clonotype. The chain combines TRBV7-2 with TRBJ2-5; D may correspond to TRBD1 or TRBD2 (7 bases each). Germline V gives CDR1 SGHTA, CDR2 FQGNSA. This CDR3 is 13 amino acids long. The V and J ends lost 5 bases and 5 bases respectively, with 12 bases between them. As DNA, the CDR3 is TGTGCCAGCAGCGCCAGGGGGGGGGAGACCCAGTACTTC. Its translation is CASSARGGETQYF.

In regard to this clonotype: Given a much more abundant clone one base away, this may be a read error. V gene TRBV30 combines with J gene TRBJ1-4; 11 positions match TRBD1. The CDR3 is 15 amino acids. Germline loops: CDR1 GTSNPN, CDR2 SVGIG (reference sequence). CDR3 nucleotides: TGTGCCTGGGGAACAGGACAGGGGGCTAATGAAAAACTGTCTTTT. Translated, it gives CAWGTGQGANEKLSF.